This T cell receptor beta chain was sequenced for a study of beta chain features in type 1 diabetes. Study-wide findings and caveats: Type 1 diabetes patients showed a moderate but significant shortening of TCRB CDR3s in all four CD4+ subsets. More deletions and fewer insertions at VDJ junctions were seen in type 1 diabetes patients. In cDNA sequencing, cells with high TCR expression could be over-represented. Within the patient group, naive, central memory and Treg TCRB repertoires appeared more similar to each other than within healthy donors.

Germline CDR1 is SGHNT and CDR2 is YYREEE (reference sequence). The CDR3 runs to 16 residues. The ends lost 5 bases at V and 4 bases at J; junction bases unmatched: 11. As every portion of the isolated RNA was reverse transcribed, the sequencing read expressed TCRB transcripts. Each sample of naive, central memory or regulatory T cells had, on average, about 3.57 million reads. Only in-frame clones appear in the TCRdb table, and some are missing; sequencing was by immunoSEQ multiplex PCR. The data hold approximately 70,000 clones, with almost 50% observed a single time. Turning to this clone: What it binds is unknown.

Sequences were obtained from central memory CD4+ T cells from blood. The chain is built from TRBV5-4 and TRBJ2-5, with TRBD1 matching 10 bases. This receptor was taken from a man aged 25-40 years with type 1 diabetes. CDR3 nucleotide sequence: TGTGCCAGCAGTTTCATCGGACAGGGGGATGGAGAGACCCAGTACTTC. Translation: CASSFIGQGDGETQYF.